The 24 T cell receptor beta chains presented below share a single source sample, sequenced in a study of graft-versus-host responses after intestinal transplantation. Sequencing was performed with immunoSEQ multiplex PCR; in TCRdb, only in-frame clones are kept and a portion is missing. The data show about 97,000 clones, more than 80% seen once. Material: PBMCs, obtained about 450 days after intestinal transplant. Receptors were obtained from a human patient who received an intestinal transplant, so some T cells may come from the graft donor.

This chain uses TRBV7-8 with TRBJ2-2, with D hard to call. The CDR3 has 15 residues. CDR1 and CDR2 from the germline V gene are SGHVS and FQNEAQ. With 5 bases removed from V and 0 bases from J, the gap between germline ends came to 10 bases. The CDR3 bases are TGTGCCAGCAGCCCCACAACCGCGAACACCGGGGAGCTGTTTTTT. Residues: CASSPTTANTGELFF.

This clone has more than one count but fewer than ten. The chain joins TRBV5-1 to TRBJ2-5; 8 bases match TRBD2. Germline V gene data show CDR1 as SGHRS and CDR2 as YFSETQ. V trimming: 3 bases; J trimming: 2 bases; junction bases outside the gene matches: 6. This CDR3 contains 15 residues. The CDR3 nucleotides read TGCGCCAGCAGCTGGGCGGGGGGCCCGCAAGAGACCCAGTACTTC. Protein sequence: CASSWAGGPQETQYF.

This clone has a single count. The CDR3 bases are TGTGCCAGCAGTCTCCTGACAGGAACCGGAGGGCAGTACTTC. Protein product: CASSLLTGTGGQYF. The rearrangement links TRBV6-5 to TRBJ2-7, with D perhaps TRBD1 (6 bases). There are 14 residues in the CDR3. The V and J ends lost 5 bases and 9 bases respectively, with 20 bases between them. Germline V gene lookup returns CDR1 MNHEY and CDR2 SVGAGI.

This rearrangement joins TRBV28 to TRBJ1-1, with D perhaps TRBD1 (6 bases). V was pared by 2 bases and J by 0 bases, with 10 bases between. The CDR3 runs to 15 residues. Germline values: CDR1 MDHEN, CDR2 SYDVKM. DNA of the CDR3: TGTGCCAGCAGTTTAGTCGGGGGCATGAACACTGAAGCTTTCTTT. It codes for CASSLVGGMNTEAFF.

The J gene is TRBJ1-2, the V gene TRBV4-2; D is unresolved. Germline V lookup: CDR1 LGHNA, CDR2 YNFKEQ. The CDR3 covers 15 residues. The V end was cut by 1 base, the J end by 4 bases, with 13 bases between. The CDR3 is CASSQVGVLFYGYTF. The CDR3, as DNA: TGTGCCAGCAGCCAAGTCGGGGTTCTCTTCTATGGCTACACCTTC.

The chain has TRBV4-1 and TRBJ1-6; a possible D gene is TRBD1 (6 bases). Germline V gene data show CDR1 as MGHRA and CDR2 as YSYEKL. CDR3 length: 15 residues. V lost 1 base to trimming and J lost 7 bases, with 11 bases between them. DNA of the CDR3: TGCGCCAGCAGCCAAGGGGGCCAGGGGAATTCACCCCTCCACTTT. Translating it yields CASSQGGQGNSPLHF.

CDR3 protein: CASSPQGGVETQYF. Written as DNA, the CDR3 is TGTGCCAGCAGCCCACAGGGGGGGGTGGAGACCCAGTACTTC. The chain is built from TRBV11-2 and TRBJ2-5; D perhaps matches TRBD1 (8 bases). The CDR3 consists of 14 residues. Germline CDR1 SGHAT, CDR2 FQNNGV. V was trimmed by 5 bases and J by 5 bases, leaving 15 bases between them.

The chain links TRBV4-1 to TRBJ2-3; TRBD1 matches 8 bases. V dropped 1 base and J dropped 4; count of bases not matched to a gene: 4. Germline CDR1 is MGHRA and CDR2 is YSYEKL. This CDR3 contains 15 residues. This CDR3 is CASSQGRGLADTQYF. As DNA, the CDR3 is TGCGCCAGCAGCCAAGGCAGGGGGCTCGCAGATACGCAGTATTTT.

The V gene is TRBV9, the J gene TRBJ2-3; the D is unclear. The CDR3 is 15 residues long. V dropped 0 bases and J dropped 6 bases, with 14 bases sitting between them. Germline V gene sequence: CDR1 SGDLS, CDR2 YYNGEE. CDR3 coding DNA: TGTGCCAGCAGCGTAGAGGGTGCTCCGAGGGATACGCAGTATTTT. It encodes CASSVEGAPRDTQYF.

The V gene is TRBV2, the J gene TRBJ1-5; D possibly corresponds to TRBD1 (6 bases). This CDR3 spans 14 amino acids. Trimming took 8 bases from V and 4 from J, leaving 15 bases between them. From germline, CDR1 is SNHLY and CDR2 FYNNEI. The DNA for the CDR3 is TGTGCCAGCGGCAGACAGGTTGCAAATCAGCCCCAGCATTTT. Translating gives CASGRQVANQPQHF.

Here the CDR3 DNA reads TGTGCCAGCAGCTTAGTGCCCGGGCGGACTGAAGCTTTCTTT. Residues: CASSLVPGRTEAFF. The chain combines TRBV7-2 with TRBJ1-1; no clear D gene. Germline CDR1 reads SGHTA; CDR2 reads FQGNSA. The CDR3 covers 14 residues. V lost 1 base and J 5 bases, leaving 11 bases between the germline ends.

The V gene is TRBV7-3, the J gene TRBJ2-3, with D tentatively TRBD1 or TRBD2 (5 bases each). Trimming took off 5 bases at V and 6 bases at J, with 9 bases between the two ends. The germline CDR1 and CDR2 sequences are SGHTA and FQGTGA. The CDR3 extends over 12 amino acids. CDR3 region: CASSPEGDTQYF. CDR3 coding DNA: TGTGCCAGCAGCCCCGAGGGGGATACGCAGTATTTT.

The chain is built from TRBV5-1 and TRBJ2-7; D is undetermined. V was trimmed by 0 bases and J by 7 bases, leaving 17 bases between them. There are 15 residues in the CDR3. From germline, CDR1 is SGHRS and CDR2 YFSETQ. CDR3 bases: TGCGCCAGCAGCTTGGTCCAGTCTGGGCTTGGGGAGCAGTACTTC. Its protein is CASSLVQSGLGEQYF.

The genes are TRBV7-8 and TRBJ1-4; 7 positions match TRBD1. V lost 5 bases and J lost 5; bases outside the gene matches: 14. The germline gives CDR1 SGHVS, CDR2 FQNEAQ. This CDR3 has 17 residues. The CDR3 region is CASSHSSTGDQNEKLFF. CDR3 coding DNA: TGTGCCAGCAGCCACTCCTCTACAGGGGATCAAAATGAAAAACTGTTTTTT.

V is TRBV6-5 and J is TRBJ1-2; D not certain. The V and J ends lost 0 bases and 8 bases respectively, with 13 bases between them. CDR3 length equals 14 residues. CDR1 is MNHEY, CDR2 SVGAGI, per germline. CDR3 DNA sequence: TGTGCCAGCAGTTACTCGATGGCCGGGGTAGGCTACACCTTC. Protein: CASSYSMAGVGYTF.

This rearrangement joins TRBV7-2 to TRBJ2-7; D is possibly TRBD2 (6 bases). CDR3 length: 14 residues. V lost 3 bases, J lost 3 bases, and 12 bases lay in between. Germline V gene data show CDR1 as SGHTA and CDR2 as FQGNSA. This CDR3 reads CASSFGGGIYEQYF. The DNA for the CDR3 is TGTGCCAGCAGCTTCGGTGGGGGGATCTACGAGCAGTACTTC.

The chain uses TRBV11-2 and TRBJ2-2, with unresolved D. CDR3 size: 15 residues. Germline V CDR1 and CDR2: SGHAT, FQNNGV. Trimming removed 7 bases at V and 4 bases at J, with 16 bases between. The CDR3 nucleotides are TGTGCCAGCACCTTCTTTGGGCACATCACCGGGGAGCTGTTTTTT. This gives the protein CASTFFGHITGELFF.

The CDR3 region is CASSLAGQGNYGYTF. Here the CDR3 DNA reads TGTGCCAGCAGCTTAGCGGGGCAGGGGAACTATGGCTACACCTTC. The chain has TRBV7-2 and TRBJ1-2; possibly TRBD1 for D (6 bases). The CDR3 sequence is 15 residues long. The germline V and J ends were trimmed by 0 bases and 2 bases, with 10 bases remaining between them. Germline CDR1 SGHTA, CDR2 FQGNSA.

The V call is TRBV6-1, the J call TRBJ2-7; 9 positions agree with TRBD1. CDR1 is MNHNS and CDR2 is SASEGT in the germline V gene. CDR3 length equals 13 residues. V lost 6 bases and J lost 7; bases outside the gene matches: 7. The CDR3 here is CASSPQGAGEQYF. CDR3 DNA sequence: TGTGCCAGCAGCCCACAGGGGGCGGGGGAGCAGTACTTC.

The chain combines TRBV2 with TRBJ1-1, with D unresolved. The V end was cut by 10 bases, the J end by 0 bases, with 18 bases between. Germline V gene data show CDR1 as SNHLY and CDR2 as FYNNEI. CDR3 length: 15 amino acids. In DNA, the CDR3 is TGTGCCACCCATGATCCGGGAGTTATGAACACTGAAGCTTTCTTT. Translated, it gives CATHDPGVMNTEAFF.

The rearrangement links TRBV6-5 to TRBJ1-6; D unclear. Trimming took off 6 bases at V and 4 bases at J, with 13 bases between the two ends. Germline V gene lookup returns CDR1 MNHEY and CDR2 SVGAGI. The CDR3 consists of 15 residues. The CDR3 nucleotides are TGTGCCAGCAGCATAACTCAGAGTTATAATTCACCCCTCCACTTT. This encodes CASSITQSYNSPLHF.

The chain employs TRBV2 and TRBJ2-7, with 9 bases matching TRBD1. This CDR3 is 15 amino acids long. The germline CDR1 and CDR2 sequences are SNHLY and FYNNEI. V was pared by 4 bases and J by 9 bases, with 13 bases of the junction left unmatched. The CDR3 loop is CASSGSPGQGLSQYF. In DNA, the CDR3 is TGTGCCAGCAGTGGGTCCCCGGGACAGGGCCTTTCGCAGTACTTC.

This chain uses TRBV5-1 with TRBJ2-1; 8 bases line up with TRBD1. Trimming took 4 bases from V and 1 from J; bases not matched to a gene: 4. The CDR3 loop spans 15 amino acids. CDR1 SGHRS and CDR2 YFSETQ come from the germline V gene. This chain's CDR3 is CASSPRTGSYNEQFF. The CDR3 DNA sequence: TGCGCCAGCAGCCCTCGGACAGGGTCCTACAATGAGCAGTTCTTC. Full variable domain (outside the CDR3, taken from reference TRBV5-1 and TRBJ2-1): KAGVTQTPRYLIKTRGQQVTLSCSPISGHRSVSWYQQTPGQGLQFLFEYFSETQRNKGNFPGRFSGRQFSNSRSEMNVSTLELGDSALYLCASSPRTGSYNEQFFGPGTRLTVL.

In its sample, this clone was seen once. The rearrangement uses TRBV9 and TRBJ1-1, with 9 bases aligning to TRBD1. CDR1 and CDR2 (germline): SGDLS, YYNGEE. The CDR3 spans 14 residues. Trimming at V came to 3 bases and at J to 7 bases, leaving 7 bases not matched to a gene. The CDR3 sequence is CASSAEGQGFEAFF. As DNA, the CDR3 is TGTGCCAGCAGCGCAGAGGGACAGGGATTTGAAGCTTTCTTT.